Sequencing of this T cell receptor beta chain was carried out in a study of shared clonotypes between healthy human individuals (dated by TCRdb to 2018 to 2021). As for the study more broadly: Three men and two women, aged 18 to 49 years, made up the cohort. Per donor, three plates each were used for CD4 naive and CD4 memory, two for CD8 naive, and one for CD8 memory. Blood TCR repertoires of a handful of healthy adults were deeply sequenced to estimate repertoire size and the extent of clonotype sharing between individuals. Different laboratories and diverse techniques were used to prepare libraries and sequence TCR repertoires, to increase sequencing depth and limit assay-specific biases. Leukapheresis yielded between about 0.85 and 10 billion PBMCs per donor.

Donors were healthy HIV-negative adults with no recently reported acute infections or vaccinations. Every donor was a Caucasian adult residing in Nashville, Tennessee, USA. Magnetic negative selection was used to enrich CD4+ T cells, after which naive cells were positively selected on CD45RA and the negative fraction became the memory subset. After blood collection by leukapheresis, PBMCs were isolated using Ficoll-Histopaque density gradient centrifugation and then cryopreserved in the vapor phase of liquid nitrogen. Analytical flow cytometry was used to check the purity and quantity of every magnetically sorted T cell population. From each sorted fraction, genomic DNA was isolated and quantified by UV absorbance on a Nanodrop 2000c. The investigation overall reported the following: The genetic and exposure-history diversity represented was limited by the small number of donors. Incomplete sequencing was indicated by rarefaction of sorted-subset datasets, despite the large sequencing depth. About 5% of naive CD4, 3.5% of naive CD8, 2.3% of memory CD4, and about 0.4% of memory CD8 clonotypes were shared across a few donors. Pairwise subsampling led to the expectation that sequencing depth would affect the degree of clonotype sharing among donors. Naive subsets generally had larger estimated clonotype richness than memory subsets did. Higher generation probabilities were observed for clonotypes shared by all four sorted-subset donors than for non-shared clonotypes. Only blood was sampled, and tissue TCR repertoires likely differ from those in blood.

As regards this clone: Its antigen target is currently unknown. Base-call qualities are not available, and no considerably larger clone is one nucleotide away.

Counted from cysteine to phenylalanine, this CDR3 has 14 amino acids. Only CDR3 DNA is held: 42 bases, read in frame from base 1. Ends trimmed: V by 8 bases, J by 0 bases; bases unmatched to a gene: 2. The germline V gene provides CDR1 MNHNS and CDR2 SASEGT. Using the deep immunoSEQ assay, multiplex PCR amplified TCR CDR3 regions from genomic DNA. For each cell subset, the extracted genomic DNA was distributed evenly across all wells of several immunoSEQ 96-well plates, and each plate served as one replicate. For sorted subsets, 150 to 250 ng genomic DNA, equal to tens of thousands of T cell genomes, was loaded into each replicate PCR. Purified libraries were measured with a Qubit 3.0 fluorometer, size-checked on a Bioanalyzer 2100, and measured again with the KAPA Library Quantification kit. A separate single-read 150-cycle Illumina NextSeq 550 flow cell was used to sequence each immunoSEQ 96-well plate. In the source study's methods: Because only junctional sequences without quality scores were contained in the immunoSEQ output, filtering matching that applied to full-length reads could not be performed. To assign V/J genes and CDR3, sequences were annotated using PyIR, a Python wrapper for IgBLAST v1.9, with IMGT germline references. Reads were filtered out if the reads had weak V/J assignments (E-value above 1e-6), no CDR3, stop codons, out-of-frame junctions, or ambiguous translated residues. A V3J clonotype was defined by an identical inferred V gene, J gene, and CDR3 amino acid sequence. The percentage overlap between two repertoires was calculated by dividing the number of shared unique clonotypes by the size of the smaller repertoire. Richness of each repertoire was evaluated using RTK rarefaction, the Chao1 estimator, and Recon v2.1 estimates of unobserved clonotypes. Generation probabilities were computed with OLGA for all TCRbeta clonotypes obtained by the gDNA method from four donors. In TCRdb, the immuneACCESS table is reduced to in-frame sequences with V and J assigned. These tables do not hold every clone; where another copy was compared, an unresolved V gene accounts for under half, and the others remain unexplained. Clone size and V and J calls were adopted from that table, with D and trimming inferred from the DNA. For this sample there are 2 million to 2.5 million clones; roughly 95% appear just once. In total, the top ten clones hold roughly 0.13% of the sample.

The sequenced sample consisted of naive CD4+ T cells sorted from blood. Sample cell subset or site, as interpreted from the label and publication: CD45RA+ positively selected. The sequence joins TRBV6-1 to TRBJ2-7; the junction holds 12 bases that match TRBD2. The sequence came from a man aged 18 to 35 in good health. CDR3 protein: CASGLAGLSYEQYF. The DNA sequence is TGTGCCAGCGGACTAGCGGGGCTCTCCTACGAGCAGTACTTC.